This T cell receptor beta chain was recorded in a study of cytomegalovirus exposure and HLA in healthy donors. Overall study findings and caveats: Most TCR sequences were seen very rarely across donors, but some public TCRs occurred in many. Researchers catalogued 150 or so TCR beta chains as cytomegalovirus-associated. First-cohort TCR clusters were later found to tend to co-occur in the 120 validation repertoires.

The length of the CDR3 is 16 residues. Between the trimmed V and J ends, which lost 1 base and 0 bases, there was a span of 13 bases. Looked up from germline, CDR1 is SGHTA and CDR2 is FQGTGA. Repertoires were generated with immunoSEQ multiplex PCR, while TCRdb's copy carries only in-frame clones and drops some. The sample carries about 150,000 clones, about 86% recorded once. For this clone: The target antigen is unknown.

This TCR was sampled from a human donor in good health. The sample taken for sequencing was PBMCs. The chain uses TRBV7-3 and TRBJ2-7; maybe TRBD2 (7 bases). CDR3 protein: CASSLMGGALSYEQYF. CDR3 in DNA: TGTGCCAGCAGCTTAATGGGGGGGGCACTCTCCTACGAGCAGTACTTC.